A single sample is the source of the 29 T cell receptor beta chains below, sequenced in a study of neurological immune-mediated disorders. TCRdb re-called the 5' RACE reads with MiXCR, one entry per CDR3 protein. The table lists around 71,000 distinct CDR3 sequences, roughly an eighth of them singletons, with 4.6% in the top ten. Time point defined: longitudinal time-point 1 (baseline). The specimen sequenced was PBMCs. The receptors originated from a female donor with HTLV-1-associated myelopathy (HAM/TSP).

There are many counts of this clonotype. The J gene is TRBJ1-2, the V gene TRBV6-5; the D is unclear. This CDR3 has 15 residues. Trimming shortened V by 4 bases and J by 1 base, and 13 bases separated the two germline ends. The germline CDR1 and CDR2 sequences are MNHEY and SVGAGI. CDR3 region: CASSFTAILNYGYTF. CDR3 sequence (DNA): TGTGCCAGCAGTTTTACAGCCATCCTTAACTATGGCTACACCTTC.

This clonotype has more than one count but fewer than ten. V usage is TRBV10-3 and J usage is TRBJ1-1; D is ambiguous. Trimming stripped 10 bases from V and 2 bases from J, with 11 bases between. This CDR3 is built from 12 residues. Germline lookup yields CDR1 ENHRY and CDR2 SYGVKD. CDR3 nucleotides: TGTGCCACCAATGACCCAAACACTGAAGCTTTCTTT. The encoded protein is CATNDPNTEAFF.

In its sample, this clonotype was seen many times. The rearrangement joins TRBV15 to TRBJ2-7; weak D call: TRBD1 (6 bases). The CDR3 contains 14 residues. V was trimmed by 2 bases and J by 5 bases, leaving 13 bases between them. The germline CDR1 and CDR2 sequences are LNHNV and YYDKDF (reference sequence). The chain's CDR3 is CATSRTKWDNEQYF. Written as DNA, the CDR3 is TGTGCCACCAGCAGAACTAAATGGGACAACGAGCAGTACTTC.

The table lists this clonotype with many counts. The rearrangement uses TRBV5-1 and TRBJ1-2; the D is unclear. With 0 bases removed from V and 6 bases from J, the gap between germline ends came to 12 bases. This CDR3 is built from 14 residues. Germline CDR1 reads SGHRS; CDR2 reads YFSETQ. The CDR3 DNA sequence: TGCGCCAGCAGCTTGGCCCGGGTTGAAGATGGCTACACCTTC. The encoded protein is CASSLARVEDGYTF.

This clonotype was detected ten times or more. J is TRBJ2-1 and V is TRBV5-6; 11 bases match TRBD2. CDR3 length: 16 amino acids. The V gene's germline CDR1 is SGHDT and CDR2 YYEEEE. The J segment lost 1 base and the V segment lost 5 bases, leaving 5 bases of the junction unmatched. The CDR3 DNA reads TGTGCCAGCAGATTTTCTAGCGGGGGGTCCTACAATGAGCAGTTCTTC. Translating it yields CASRFSSGGSYNEQFF.

This clonotype has a count of ten or more. The rearrangement joins TRBV7-9 to TRBJ2-3; the D gene is possibly TRBD2 (7 bases). V gave up 0 bases and J gave up 8 bases, with 9 bases separating them. Looked up from germline, CDR1 is SEHNR and CDR2 is FQNEAQ (reference sequence). The CDR3 is 13 residues long. This CDR3 is CASSLAGGRTQYF. As DNA, the CDR3 is TGTGCCAGCAGCTTAGCGGGGGGGCGTACGCAGTATTTT.

This clonotype was counted at least ten times. The rearrangement joins TRBV6-2 or TRBV6-3 to TRBJ1-5; a weak D match, TRBD1 (6 bases). The CDR3 has 14 residues. Trimming shortened V by 6 bases and J by 8 bases, and 17 bases separated the two germline ends. Germline-derived CDR1 and CDR2 are MNHEY and SVGEGT. This chain's CDR3 is CASSRRRGDEPQHF. The CDR3 DNA reads as TGTGCCAGCAGCCGGCGGAGGGGGGATGAGCCCCAGCATTTT.

Many counts were recorded for this clonotype. This sequence joins TRBV7-9 and TRBJ2-1; maybe TRBD1 (5 bases). This CDR3 contains 14 residues. V lost 6 bases to trimming and J lost 14 bases, with 23 bases between them. CDR1 is SEHNR and CDR2 is FQNEAQ in the germline V gene (reference sequence). The CDR3 is CASRDGAETSRKFF. The CDR3 DNA reads as TGTGCCAGCAGGGATGGGGCTGAGACTTCGAGGAAGTTCTTC.

The table lists this clonotype with many counts. V and J are TRBV5-1 and TRBJ2-3, with D possibly being TRBD1 (5 bases). Germline assignment: CDR1 SGHRS and CDR2 YFSETQ. This CDR3 is built from 15 residues. V was trimmed by 4 bases and J by 2 bases, leaving 14 bases between them. The CDR3 DNA reads as TGCGCCAGCAGCACGACAGTGGAGAACACAGATACGCAGTATTTT. Amino acid sequence: CASSTTVENTDTQYF.

There are many counts of this clonotype. The chain couples TRBV20-1 to TRBJ2-5, with D possibly matching TRBD1 (6 bases). The CDR3 runs 13 residues. Germline-derived CDR1 and CDR2 are DFQATT and SNEGSKA (reference sequence). Trimming removed 6 bases at V and 2 bases at J, with 13 bases between. The CDR3 sequence: CSADPRGQETQYF. The CDR3 DNA reads TGCAGTGCAGACCCCAGGGGACAAGAGACCCAGTACTTC.

This clonotype occurred many times. J is TRBJ2-5 and V is TRBV4-1, with D perhaps TRBD1 or TRBD2 (5 bases each). CDR1 is MGHRA, CDR2 YSYEKL, per germline. V was cut by 4 bases and J by 5 bases, with 11 bases left in between. The CDR3 covers 13 residues. CDR3 in DNA: TGCGCCAGCAGCCGGGGGACGATCGAGACCCAGTACTTC. Translation: CASSRGTIETQYF.

This clonotype was detected many times. This chain connects TRBV7-3 to TRBJ2-3; 7 bases match TRBD2. This CDR3 is 18 amino acids long. Germline V gene lookup returns CDR1 SGHTA and CDR2 FQGTGA. V trimming: 2 bases; J trimming: 0 bases; junction bases outside the gene matches: 11. The CDR3 DNA sequence: TGTGCCAGCAGCTTATATGCGCGGGGGTTTTCTAGCACAGATACGCAGTATTTT. It yields the protein CASSLYARGFSSTDTQYF.

The sample holds many counts of this clonotype. The chain uses TRBV28 and TRBJ2-1; 11 nucleotides match TRBD2. V lost 6 bases and J lost 3; bases outside the gene matches: 13. The CDR3 spans 18 residues. Germline CDR1 and CDR2: MDHEN and SYDVKM. The CDR3 coding sequence is TGTGCCAGCAGAAGAACCGGGACTAGCGGTGACAACTACAATGAGCAGTTCTTC. Translated, it gives CASRRTGTSGDNYNEQFF. Supplemented by reference TRBV28 and TRBJ2-1, the full variable domain reads DVKVTQSSRYLVKRTGEKVFLECVQDMDHENMFWYRQDPGLGLRLIYFSYDVKMKEKGDIPEGYSVSREKKERFSLILESASTNQTSMYLCASRRTGTSGDNYNEQFFGPGTRLTVL.

This clonotype was counted between two and nine times. The chain combines TRBV7-9 with TRBJ2-7; no definite D call. V was trimmed by 4 bases and J by 9 bases, leaving 10 bases between them. Germline-derived CDR1 and CDR2 are SEHNR and FQNEAQ (reference sequence). This CDR3 contains 11 residues. CDR3 region: CASSSSLGQYF. The CDR3 DNA follows: TGTGCCAGCAGCTCATCTCTGGGGCAGTACTTC.

V usage is TRBV5-5 and J usage is TRBJ2-5; the match to TRBD2 covers 12 bases. The V gene's germline CDR1 is SGHKS and CDR2 YYEKEE (reference sequence). The CDR3 is made up of 17 amino acids. The V and J ends lost 3 bases and 9 bases, in that order; junction bases with no gene match: 15. The CDR3 sequence: CASSSRLTSGGPGSQYF. The CDR3 coding sequence is TGTGCCAGCAGCTCCCGTCTGACTAGCGGGGGCCCCGGGTCCCAGTACTTC.

Comments on this clonotype: A much larger clone differs by one base, so this may be a read error. The V gene is TRBV5-1, the J gene TRBJ2-6; D is uncertain. CDR3 length: 15 amino acids. The germline CDR1 and CDR2 sequences are SGHRS and YFSETQ. The CDR3 DNA is TGCGCCAGCAGCTTGGTACCCTCTTGGGCCAACGTCCTGACTTTC. Translating gives CASSLVPSWANVLTF.

This clonotype appeared many times. This chain's CDR3 is CSARGEAGPYSYEQYF. The CDR3 coding sequence is TGCAGTGCTAGGGGGGAAGCGGGGCCTTACTCCTACGAGCAGTACTTC. V gene TRBV20-1 combines with J gene TRBJ2-7, with 7 bases lining up with TRBD2. With 3 bases clipped from V and 0 bases from J, the junction kept 11 bases outside the gene matches. The CDR3 spans 16 residues. Germline CDR1 and CDR2: DFQATT and SNEGSKA (reference sequence).

This clonotype is termed medium-sized. This sequence joins TRBV5-1 and TRBJ2-1, with D maybe TRBD2 (6 bases). Trimming pared 4 bases from V and 10 bases from J, leaving 18 bases between. Germline V gives CDR1 SGHRS, CDR2 YFSETQ. CDR3 length: 14 residues. CDR3 bases: TGCGCCAGCAGCCCCCGGGACTCCGGGGGAGAGCAGTTCTTC. Its translation: CASSPRDSGGEQFF.

This clonotype was counted ten times or more. The CDR3 protein is CASSSTRQGGSYEQYF. DNA for the CDR3: TGCGCCAGCAGCTCGACCCGACAGGGAGGCTCCTACGAGCAGTACTTC. The V gene is TRBV5-1, the J gene TRBJ2-7, with a weak D call TRBD1 (7 bases). Germline CDR1 is SGHRS and CDR2 is YFSETQ. The CDR3 loop spans 16 amino acids. Trimming left V 3 bases short and J 0 bases short, with 16 bases between.

This clonotype was picked up many times. This chain connects TRBV7-8 to TRBJ2-3; D may be TRBD1 (6 bases). In germline, CDR1 is SGHVS, CDR2 FQNEAQ. The CDR3 covers 13 residues. Trimming pared 10 bases from V and 2 bases from J, leaving 13 bases between. The CDR3 nucleotides are TGTGCCATCGAGGGGGAATCCACAGATACGCAGTATTTT. Amino acid sequence: CAIEGESTDTQYF.

The chain uses TRBV7-2 and TRBJ2-5; TRBD2 aligns across 9 bases. This CDR3 has 17 residues. V gave up 4 bases and J gave up 5 bases; unmatched junction bases: 14. The germline V gene has CDR1 SGHTA and CDR2 FQGNSA. The CDR3 sequence: CASSSGRGGRTAETQYF. The DNA of the CDR3 is TGTGCCAGCAGCTCAGGGCGGGGGGGCCGTACCGCTGAGACCCAGTACTTC.

The gene calls are TRBV5-4 and TRBJ1-5; 9 bases match TRBD1. Trimming removed 0 bases from V and 0 bases from J; junction bases left unmatched: 7. The CDR3 contains 18 residues. From germline, CDR1 is SGHNT and CDR2 YYREEE (reference sequence). In DNA, the CDR3 is TGTGCCAGCAGCTTGGGAAAAGGGACAGGGAATAGCAATCAGCCCCAGCATTTT. This codes for CASSLGKGTGNSNQPQHF.

This clonotype was seen only a few times. The chain recombines TRBV9 with TRBJ2-1, with 8 bases aligning to TRBD2. The CDR3 covers 16 residues. The V gene end was trimmed by 0 bases and the J gene end by 6 bases; junction bases not matched to a gene: 8. Germline loops: CDR1 SGDLS, CDR2 YYNGEE. CDR3 amino acids: CASSVAPRGAANEQFF. CDR3 nucleotides: TGTGCCAGCAGCGTAGCTCCGCGGGGGGCTGCCAATGAGCAGTTCTTC.

This clonotype was found many times. V and J are TRBV20-1 and TRBJ2-7, with 9 bases fitting TRBD1. The CDR3 runs 13 residues. The V and J ends lost 8 bases and 7 bases, in that order; junction bases with no gene match: 12. The germline CDR1 and CDR2 sequences are DFQATT and SNEGSKA (reference sequence). Written as DNA, the CDR3 is TGCAGTACCCCCGGGACAGGGATAAGGGAGCAGTACTTC. This encodes CSTPGTGIREQYF.

In this sample, this clonotype turned up many times. The rearrangement links TRBV6-2 or TRBV6-3 to TRBJ2-3; D is unclear. Deletions cut 6 bases from V and 2 bases from J, with 15 bases between. CDR1 is MNHEY, CDR2 SVGEGT, per germline. The CDR3 contains 15 residues. The CDR3 reads CASRELRVLTDTQYF. Here the CDR3 DNA reads TGTGCCAGCAGAGAGTTACGGGTCCTCACAGATACGCAGTATTTT.

In its sample, this clonotype was seen many times. The chain uses TRBV7-2 and TRBJ2-2; 10 nucleotides line up with TRBD2. J lost 2 bases, V lost 3 bases, and 6 bases had no gene match. CDR1 is SGHTA, CDR2 FQGNSA, per germline. The CDR3 covers 17 residues. The CDR3 region is CASSFAPSGGNTGELFF. The DNA of the CDR3 is TGTGCCAGCAGCTTCGCGCCTAGCGGGGGTAACACCGGGGAGCTGTTTTTT.

This clonotype was picked up many times. The V call is TRBV24-1, the J call TRBJ1-2, with D perhaps matching TRBD1 (5 bases). The germline CDR1 and CDR2 sequences are KGHDR and SFDVKD. The CDR3 has 13 residues. Trimming shortened V by 4 bases and J by 7 bases, and 12 bases separated the two germline ends. This CDR3 is CATSEIAGFGYTF. The DNA for the CDR3 is TGTGCCACCAGTGAGATCGCAGGGTTTGGCTACACCTTC.

For this clonotype: A much larger clone differs from this one at a single base, so this may be a read error. The chain employs TRBV5-1 and TRBJ1-1; D perhaps matches TRBD1 (6 bases). Germline V gives CDR1 SGHRS, CDR2 YFSETQ. The V end was cut by 7 bases, the J end by 8 bases, with 18 bases between. The CDR3 length is 13 residues. CDR3 protein: CASGVGGVKEAFF. The CDR3 region has the DNA TGCGCCAGCGGGGTGGGGGGCGTGAAGGAAGCTTTCTTT.

This chain uses TRBV7-6 with TRBJ2-2; D is undetermined. The CDR3 is 16 amino acids. Germline V CDR1 and CDR2: SGHVS, FNYEAQ. The V end lost 5 bases, the J end lost 2 bases, and 15 bases lay between the germline ends. DNA for the CDR3: TGTGCCAGCAGCGTACGACGGCATCTCAACACCGGGGAGCTGTTTTTT. Residues: CASSVRRHLNTGELFF.